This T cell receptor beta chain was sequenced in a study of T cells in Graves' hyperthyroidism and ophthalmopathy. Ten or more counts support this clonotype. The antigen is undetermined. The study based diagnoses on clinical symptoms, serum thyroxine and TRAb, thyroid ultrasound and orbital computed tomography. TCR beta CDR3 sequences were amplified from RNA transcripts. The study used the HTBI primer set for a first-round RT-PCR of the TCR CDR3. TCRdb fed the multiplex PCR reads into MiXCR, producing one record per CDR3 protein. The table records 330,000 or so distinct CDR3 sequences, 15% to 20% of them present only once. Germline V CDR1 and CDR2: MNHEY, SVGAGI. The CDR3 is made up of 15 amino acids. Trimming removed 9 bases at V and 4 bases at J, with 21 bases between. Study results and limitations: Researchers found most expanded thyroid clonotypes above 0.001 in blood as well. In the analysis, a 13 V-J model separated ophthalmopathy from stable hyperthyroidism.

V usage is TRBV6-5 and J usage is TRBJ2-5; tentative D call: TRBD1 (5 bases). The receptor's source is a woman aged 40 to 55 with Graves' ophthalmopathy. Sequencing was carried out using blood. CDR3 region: CASSRAFALRETQYF. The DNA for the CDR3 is TGTGCCAGTTCCAGGGCTTTCGCTCTGAGAGAGACCCAGTACTTC.